Sequencing of this TCR beta chain was carried out in a study of cytomegalovirus exposure and HLA in healthy donors. Note on this clone: Its antigen is not identified.

The length of the CDR3 is 16 residues. J gave up 4 bases and V 5 bases, and 11 bases lay outside the gene matches. Germline V lookup: CDR1 LNHDA, CDR2 SQIVND (reference sequence). The PCR ran on 60 Vbeta and 13 Jbeta primers. Repertoires were generated with immunoSEQ multiplex PCR, while TCRdb's copy carries only in-frame clones and drops some. The sample consists of 170,000 or so clones, less than 80% of them appearing once. Study observations and caveats: A later look showed TCR association rates differing by HLA locus, highest for DRB1 and lowest for HLA-C. Several of the most significant clusters appeared, in a later analysis, to be linked to common viral pathogens. V segments that were indistinguishable, TRBV6-2 and TRBV6-3 among them, were omitted from analysis.

Specimen: PBMCs. The genes are TRBV19 and TRBJ1-2; 9 bases line up with TRBD1. The TCR sequence derives from a woman in her thirties or forties in good health and CMV-seronegative. CDR3 bases: TGTGCCAGTAGTCCCCTCCTGACAGGGGGAATCTATGGCTACACCTTC. Its translation: CASSPLLTGGIYGYTF.